A single sample is the source of the 3 T cell receptor beta chains below, sequenced in a study of identical twins. Each CDR3 protein gets one entry after TCRdb re-called the 5' RACE reads with MiXCR. The table records a few hundred thousand distinct CDR3 sequences, 12% to 15% of them present only once. The same sample was also studied in work on yellow fever vaccine responses in identical twins.

The sequencing input was CD4+ T cells sorted from blood. These receptors all stem from a woman younger than 30 in good health.

This clonotype was detected only a few times. The chain combines TRBV5-6 with TRBJ2-4; TRBD1 is a possible D gene (5 bases). CDR1 and CDR2 from the germline V gene are SGHDT and YYEEEE. The CDR3 runs 13 residues. With 0 bases removed from V and 9 bases from J, the gap between germline ends came to 10 bases. The CDR3 nucleotides are TGTGCCAGCAGCTTGGAGGGGTTCGGCATTCAGTACTTC. This encodes CASSLEGFGIQYF.

This clonotype has just a few counts. The V and J genes are TRBV7-2 and TRBJ1-5; tentative D call: TRBD1 (6 bases). Germline V gene data show CDR1 as SGHTA and CDR2 as FQGNSA. This CDR3 contains 15 residues. V was trimmed by 5 bases and J by 7 bases, leaving 18 bases between them. Written as DNA, the CDR3 is TGTGCCAGCAGCGCCATTTCTACAGGGTCGCAGCCCCAGCATTTT. Its translation is CASSAISTGSQPQHF.

The chain employs TRBV12-3 or TRBV12-4 and TRBJ1-4, with 7 positions matching TRBD1. V lost 1 base and J lost 7; bases outside the gene matches: 3. The CDR3 spans 14 residues. The CDR3 region is CASSLGPGGEKLFF. For the CDR3, the DNA is TGTGCCAGCAGTTTAGGGCCAGGGGGTGAAAAACTGTTTTTT.